This TCR beta chain came from a study of T cell repertoires in cytomegalovirus infection. Whole-study context: The study used recently identified HLA-C-restricted and well-studied HLA-B-restricted CMV epitopes. Both a matching HLA type and CMV infection were indicated by public TCR beta signatures.

Germline lookup yields CDR1 KGHDR and CDR2 SFDVKD. V was clipped by 3 bases and J by 7 bases; unmatched bases: 8. The CDR3 length is 16 residues. MiXCR, run by TCRdb on the reads, gives a single entry per CDR3 protein. The table has about 570,000 distinct CDR3 sequences, just under 40% seen once; the top ten hold about 48%. Study-wide findings and caveats: Of the TCR beta families, the public ones yielded a cumulative frequency that identified carriers of CMV plus the relevant HLA. In two of eight donors, the top clonotype was HLA-C-restricted CMV-specific.

As concerns this clonotype: As yet, its antigen is unknown.

This TCR derives from a human donor in good health (CMV status not recorded). Some clones in this sample may be carry-over from other donors' samples. The J gene is TRBJ2-1, the V gene TRBV24-1; TRBD1 matches at 10 bases. The sample here was cultured PBMCs, taken from culture after CMV antigen stimulation. The CDR3 here is CATSDAGTGVGNEQFF. The CDR3 DNA sequence: TGTGCCACCAGTGATGCCGGGACAGGGGTCGGGAATGAGCAGTTCTTC.